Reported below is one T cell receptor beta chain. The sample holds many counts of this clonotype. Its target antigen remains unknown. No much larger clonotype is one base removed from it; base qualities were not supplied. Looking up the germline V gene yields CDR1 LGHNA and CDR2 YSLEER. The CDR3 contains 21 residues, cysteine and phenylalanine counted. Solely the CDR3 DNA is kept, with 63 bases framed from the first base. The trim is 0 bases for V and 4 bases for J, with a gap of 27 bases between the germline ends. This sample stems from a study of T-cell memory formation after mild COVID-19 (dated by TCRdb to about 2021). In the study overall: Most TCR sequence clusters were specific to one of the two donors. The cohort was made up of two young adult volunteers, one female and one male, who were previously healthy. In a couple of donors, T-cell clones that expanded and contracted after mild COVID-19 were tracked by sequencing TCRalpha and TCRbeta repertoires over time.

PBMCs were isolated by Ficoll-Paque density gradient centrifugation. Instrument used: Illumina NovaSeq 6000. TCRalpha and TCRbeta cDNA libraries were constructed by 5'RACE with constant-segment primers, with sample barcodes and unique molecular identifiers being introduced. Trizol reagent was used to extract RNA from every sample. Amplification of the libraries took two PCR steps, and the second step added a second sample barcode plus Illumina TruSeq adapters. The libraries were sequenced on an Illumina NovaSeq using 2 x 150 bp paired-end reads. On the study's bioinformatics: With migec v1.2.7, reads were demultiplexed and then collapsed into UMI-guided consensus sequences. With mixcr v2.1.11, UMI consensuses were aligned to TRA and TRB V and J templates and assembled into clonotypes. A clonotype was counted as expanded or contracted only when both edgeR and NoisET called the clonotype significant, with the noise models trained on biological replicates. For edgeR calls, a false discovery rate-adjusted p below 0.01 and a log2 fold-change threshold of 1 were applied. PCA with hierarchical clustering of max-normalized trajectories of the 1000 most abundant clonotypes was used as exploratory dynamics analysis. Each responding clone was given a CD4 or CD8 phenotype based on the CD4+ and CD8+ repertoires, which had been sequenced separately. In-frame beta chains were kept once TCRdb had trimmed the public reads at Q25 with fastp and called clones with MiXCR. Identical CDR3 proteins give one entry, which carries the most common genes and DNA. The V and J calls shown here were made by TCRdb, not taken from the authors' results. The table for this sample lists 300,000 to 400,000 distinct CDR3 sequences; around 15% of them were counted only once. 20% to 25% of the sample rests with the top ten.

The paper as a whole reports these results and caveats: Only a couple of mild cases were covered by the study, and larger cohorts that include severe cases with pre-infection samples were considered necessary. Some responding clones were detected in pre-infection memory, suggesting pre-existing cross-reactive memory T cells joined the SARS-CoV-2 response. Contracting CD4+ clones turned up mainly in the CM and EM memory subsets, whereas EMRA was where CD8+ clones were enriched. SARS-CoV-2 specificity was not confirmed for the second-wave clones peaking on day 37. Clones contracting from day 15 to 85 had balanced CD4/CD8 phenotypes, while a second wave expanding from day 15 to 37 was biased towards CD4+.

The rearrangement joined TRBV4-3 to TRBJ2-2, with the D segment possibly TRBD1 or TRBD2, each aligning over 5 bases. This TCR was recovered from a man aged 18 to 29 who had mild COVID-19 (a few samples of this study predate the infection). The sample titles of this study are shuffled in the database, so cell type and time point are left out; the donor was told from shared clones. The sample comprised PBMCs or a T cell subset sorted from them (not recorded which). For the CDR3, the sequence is CASSQDSARQGDFLTTGELFF. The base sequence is TGCGCCAGCAGCCAAGATTCGGCGAGGCAGGGAGATTTCCTAACCACCGGGGAGCTGTTTTTT.